The rows below give T cell receptor beta chains drawn from one sample of a study of cytomegalovirus exposure and HLA in healthy donors. Profiling relied on immunoSEQ multiplex PCR, and the TCRdb table lists in-frame clones only, not all of them. The table shows about 120,000 clones, with 75% to 85% occurring only once. The specimen sequenced was PBMCs. The receptors were gathered from a female donor in good health and CMV-seropositive. Each CDR3 is given with its conserved first and last residue. A D gene is named only where the DNA matches it firmly. Clone sizes are given selectively: once, few, many, or a class where the clone is expanded.

J,D,size,V,DNA,CDR3
TRBJ2-7,-,-,TRBV5-4,TGTGCCAGCAGCCCGGACGGGGGAGCCTACGAGCAGTACTTC,CASSPDGGAYEQYF
TRBJ1-6,TRBD1,-,TRBV2,TGTGCCAGCAGTGTTGACAGGGGAAAATCACCCCTCCACTTT,CASSVDRGKSPLHF
TRBJ2-5,TRBD2,-,TRBV9,TGTGCCAGCAGCGTCGACGGGGGGGCCCGGGAGACCCAGTACTTC,CASSVDGGARETQYF
TRBJ2-7,TRBD1,-,TRBV5-6,TGTGCCAGCAGTCCTTGGACAGGGGGCTACGAGCAGTACTTC,CASSPWTGGYEQYF
TRBJ2-7,-,-,TRBV7-8,TGTGCCAGCAGCTACGGACAGAACCCCTACGAGCAGTACTTC,CASSYGQNPYEQYF
TRBJ2-3,TRBD2,-,TRBV5-1,TGCGCCAGCAGCTCAAGCGGGGGGTCCTCAGATACGCAGTATTTT,CASSSSGGSSDTQYF
TRBJ1-2,-,few,TRBV6-1,TGTGCCAGCAGTGAAGGTCTTAACTATGGCTACACCTTC,CASSEGLNYGYTF
TRBJ2-2,-,-,TRBV2,TGTGCCAGCAGCGGACAGATCGGGGAGCTGTTTTTT,CASSGQIGELFF
TRBJ2-1,-,-,TRBV5-1,TGCGCCAGCAGCCTTTATCAGGTTACCGGCGGGGATGAGCAGTTCTTC,CASSLYQVTGGDEQFF
TRBJ1-1,-,-,TRBV2,TGTGCCAGCAGTGTGTTACAGAACACTGAAGCTTTCTTT,CASSVLQNTEAFF
TRBJ1-2,-,once,TRBV2,TGTGCCAGCACCGGACAGTATGGCTACACCTTC,CASTGQYGYTF